One sample yielded the 23 T cell receptor beta chains listed below, sequenced in a study of blood T cell repertoires in COVID-19. Only in-frame clones appear in the TCRdb table, and some are missing; sequencing was by immunoSEQ multiplex PCR. Of 150,000 to 200,000 clones listed, 79% were seen once; the top ten hold around a sixth. Sequenced: peripheral blood. All receptors come from a man in his 60s with active or convalescent COVID-19.

The chain couples TRBV5-1 to TRBJ1-2; 7 positions agree with TRBD1. CDR3 length equals 16 residues. V shed 0 bases and J 1 base; nucleotides not matched to a gene: 6. Per germline, CDR1 SGHRS and CDR2 YFSETQ. The CDR3 loop reads CASSLAPGGFNYGYTF. CDR3 DNA sequence: TGCGCCAGCAGCTTGGCCCCAGGGGGGTTTAACTATGGCTACACCTTC.

CDR3 DNA: TGTGCCAGCAGTCCCCCCCGGTACAATGAGCAGTTCTTC. This codes for CASSPPRYNEQFF. The chain employs TRBV27 and TRBJ2-1; D gene unclear. Germline CDR1 and CDR2: MNHEY and SMNVEV (reference sequence). V shed 5 bases and J shed 4 bases, with 9 bases lying between them. The CDR3 has 13 amino acids.

The genes are TRBV5-1 and TRBJ2-7; TRBD2 agrees at 15 bases. V was clipped by 5 bases and J by 2 bases; unmatched bases: 8. This CDR3 has 17 amino acids. Germline assignment: CDR1 SGHRS and CDR2 YFSETQ. The chain's CDR3 is CASSRGTSGRRAYEQYF. The CDR3 DNA follows: TGCGCCAGCAGTCGCGGGACTAGCGGGAGGAGGGCCTACGAGCAGTACTTC.

The genes are TRBV7-8 and TRBJ2-4, with D hard to call. Germline CDR1 is SGHVS and CDR2 is FQNEAQ. This CDR3 has 13 residues. V lost 2 bases to trimming and J lost 7 bases, with 9 bases between them. CDR3 bases: TGTGCCAGCAGCTTACCTCCCTTGAACATTCAGTACTTC. Protein product: CASSLPPLNIQYF.

CDR3 in DNA: TGTGCCAGCAGTTTGTCCCCGGAGGACATTCAGTACTTC. Its protein is CASSLSPEDIQYF. J is TRBJ2-4 and V is TRBV27; possibly TRBD2 for D (5 bases). CDR3 size: 13 residues. In germline, CDR1 is MNHEY, CDR2 SMNVEV (reference sequence). V was shortened by 3 bases and J by 8 bases, with 11 bases between the two germline ends.

In this sample, this clone turned up a few times. The CDR3 coding sequence is TGCGCCAGCAGCCAAGAACTGGTAGCTTCCAATGAGCAGTTCTTC. Its translation: CASSQELVASNEQFF. V and J are TRBV4-3 and TRBJ2-1; D is undetermined. The V gene lost 0 bases and the J gene lost 6 bases, with 12 bases spanning the gap. This CDR3 has 15 amino acids. CDR1 is LGHNA and CDR2 is YSLEER in the germline V gene.

This clone occurred a few times. The V and J genes are TRBV27 and TRBJ1-3, with 10 bases that match TRBD1. J lost 1 base, V lost 3 bases, and 3 bases had no gene match. Looked up from germline, CDR1 is MNHEY and CDR2 is SMNVEV (reference sequence). This CDR3 region has 16 residues. In DNA, the CDR3 is TGTGCCAGCAGTTTTGTGGGACAGGGGTCTGGAAACACCATATATTTT. Its protein product is CASSFVGQGSGNTIYF.

This sequence joins TRBV7-6 and TRBJ1-5; maybe TRBD1 (5 bases). Trimming took 0 bases from V and 2 from J, leaving 8 bases between them. In germline, CDR1 is SGHVS, CDR2 FNYEAQ. The CDR3 has 15 amino acids. This chain's CDR3 is CASSLAPTGNQPQHF. The CDR3 region has the DNA TGTGCCAGCAGCTTAGCCCCGACAGGCAATCAGCCCCAGCATTTT. Using reference TRBV7-6 and TRBJ1-5 for the parts outside the CDR3, the full variable domain is GAGVSQSPRYKVTKRGQDVALRCDPISGHVSLYWYRQALGQGPEFLTYFNYEAQQDKSGLPNDRFSAERPEGSISTLTIQRTEQRDSAMYRCASSLAPTGNQPQHFGDGTRLSIL.

A word on this clone: The sample contains more than one DNA sequence encoding this CDR3. This rearrangement joins TRBV28 to TRBJ1-2; no definite D call. Germline lookup yields CDR1 MDHEN and CDR2 SYDVKM. V gave up 2 bases and J gave up 2 bases, with 12 bases separating them. This CDR3 has 15 amino acids. The CDR3, as DNA: TGTGCCAGCAGTTTAATTCGTCGGTGGAACTATGGCTACACCTTC. Translated, it gives CASSLIRRWNYGYTF.

The chain couples TRBV7-9 to TRBJ2-3; a possible D gene is TRBD1 (6 bases). This CDR3 is 14 amino acids long. CDR1 SEHNR and CDR2 FQNEAQ come from the germline V gene (reference sequence). The V gene lost 1 base and the J gene lost 5 bases, with 10 bases spanning the gap. The CDR3 here is CASSLEGQRDTQYF. The CDR3 DNA follows: TGTGCCAGCAGCTTAGAAGGACAGAGAGATACGCAGTATTTT.

This CDR3 is CASSSSGVNTGELFF. The CDR3 DNA follows: TGTGCCAGCAGCTCAAGCGGGGTAAACACCGGGGAGCTGTTTTTT. The chain has TRBV11-3 and TRBJ2-2, with TRBD2 identical over 7 bases. The germline V gene encodes CDR1 SGHNT and CDR2 YENEEA. The V and J ends lost 4 bases and 2 bases, in that order; junction bases with no gene match: 4. There are 15 residues in the CDR3.

The chain recombines TRBV18 with TRBJ1-4; 9 positions agree with TRBD1. The V gene end was trimmed by 4 bases and the J gene end by 7 bases; junction bases not matched to a gene: 4. The length of the CDR3 is 14 residues. Germline loops: CDR1 KGHSH, CDR2 LQKENI. CDR3 amino acids: CASSLTGGVEKLFF. The CDR3 region has the DNA TGTGCCAGCTCACTGACAGGGGGAGTTGAAAAACTGTTTTTT.

V is TRBV7-9 and J is TRBJ1-1; the match to TRBD1 covers 11 bases. Germline V gene sequence: CDR1 SEHNR, CDR2 FQNEAQ (reference sequence). The CDR3 has 17 amino acids. V gave up 5 bases and J gave up 4 bases; unmatched junction bases: 12. Written as DNA, the CDR3 is TGTGCCAGCAGCAACACTTACGCCGGGACAGGGGGCACTGAAGCTTTCTTT. Amino acid sequence: CASSNTYAGTGGTEAFF.

The chain uses TRBV3-1 (or the pseudogene TRBV3-2) and TRBJ1-6; a weak D match, TRBD1 (6 bases). The length of the CDR3 is 17 residues. Trimming took off 0 bases at V and 5 bases at J, with 14 bases between the two ends. Per the germline V gene, CDR1 is LGHDT and CDR2 is YNNKEL (reference sequence). CDR3: CASSQDLTQGHNSPLHF. The CDR3 DNA reads TGTGCCAGCAGCCAAGATCTGACACAGGGACATAATTCACCCCTCCACTTT.

This clone was detected only once. The chain carries TRBV5-1 and TRBJ2-1, with a weak D call TRBD1 (6 bases). Germline V gene lookup returns CDR1 SGHRS and CDR2 YFSETQ. The CDR3 contains 16 residues. Trimming pared 0 bases from V and 3 bases from J, leaving 13 bases between. In nucleotides, the CDR3 is TGCGCCAGCAGCTTGGACCCAGGGGATGTCTACAATGAGCAGTTCTTC. Translation gives CASSLDPGDVYNEQFF.

The J gene is TRBJ2-3, the V gene TRBV2; tentative D call: TRBD2 (5 bases). The CDR3 has 14 amino acids. V was trimmed by 6 bases and J by 0 bases, leaving 10 bases between them. Germline-derived CDR1 and CDR2 are SNHLY and FYNNEI. The CDR3 region has the DNA TGTGCCAGCAGGGTGCGGGCAAGCACAGATACGCAGTATTTT. Translated, it gives CASRVRASTDTQYF.

The chain joins TRBV7-2 to TRBJ1-1, with 10 bases matching TRBD1. The ends lost 5 bases at V and 10 bases at J; junction bases unmatched: 7. Germline lookup yields CDR1 SGHTA and CDR2 FQGNSA. The CDR3 sequence is 13 residues long. Here the CDR3 reads CASSPGTGDPAFF. CDR3 DNA: TGTGCCAGCAGCCCCGGGACAGGGGATCCAGCTTTCTTT. Using reference TRBV7-2 and TRBJ1-1 for the parts outside the CDR3, the full variable domain is GAGVSQSPSNKVTEKGKDVELRCDPISGHTALYWYRQSLGQGLEFLIYFQGNSAPDKSGLPSDRFSAERTGGSVSTLTIQRTQQEDSAVYLCASSPGTGDPAFFGQGTRLTVV.

V is TRBV25-1 and J is TRBJ2-7; 8 nucleotides match TRBD2. V dropped 2 bases and J dropped 7; count of bases not matched to a gene: 10. The CDR3 covers 15 residues. The germline CDR1 and CDR2 sequences are MGHDK and SYGVNS. The CDR3 bases are TGTGCCAGCAGTGAACTCGGCGCGGGGGGCGGAGAGCAGTACTTC. It is translated as CASSELGAGGGEQYF.

The rearrangement uses TRBV7-2 and TRBJ2-3, with 9 bases lining up with TRBD1. Trimming removed 3 bases from V and 4 bases from J; junction bases left unmatched: 5. The CDR3 runs to 15 residues. From germline, CDR1 is SGHTA and CDR2 FQGNSA. The CDR3, as DNA: TGTGCCAGCAGCTTCGCCGGGACAGGGTCAGATACGCAGTATTTT. It codes for CASSFAGTGSDTQYF.

V usage is TRBV19 and J usage is TRBJ1-1; D is perhaps TRBD1 (6 bases). V was pared by 6 bases and J by 1 base, with 9 bases between. CDR3 length: 13 residues. Germline CDR1 reads LNHDA; CDR2 reads SQIVND (reference sequence). The DNA for the CDR3 is TGTGCCAGTAGAACGACAGGGAACACTGAAGCTTTCTTT. Its translation: CASRTTGNTEAFF.

The chain links TRBV24-1 to TRBJ2-1; 14 bases agree with TRBD2. This CDR3 is built from 22 residues. CDR1 and CDR2 from the germline V gene are KGHDR and SFDVKD. V shed 9 bases, J shed 1 base, and the junction held 22 bases outside the gene matches. The CDR3 bases are TGTGCCACCTCCCCGACTAGCGGGAGGGTCAGTGCGTCGAAGGCATCCTACAATGAGCAGTTCTTC. The encoded protein is CATSPTSGRVSASKASYNEQFF.

The rearrangement links TRBV27 to TRBJ2-3; D not certain. V gave up 8 bases and J gave up 6 bases, with 6 bases separating them. The CDR3 runs 10 residues. From germline, CDR1 is MNHEY and CDR2 SMNVEV (reference sequence). CDR3 protein: CASGVDTQYF. The CDR3 nucleotides read TGTGCCAGCGGAGTTGATACGCAGTATTTT.

This clone was seen a few times. The chain is built from TRBV28 and TRBJ1-1; D gene uncertain. Germline lookup yields CDR1 MDHEN and CDR2 SYDVKM. The length of the CDR3 is 13 residues. V was trimmed by 9 bases and J by 5 bases, leaving 16 bases between them. The CDR3 reads CASLPGGRTEAFF. As DNA, the CDR3 is TGTGCCAGTCTGCCGGGAGGGAGGACTGAAGCTTTCTTT.